The sequence of this T cell receptor (beta chain) was determined in a study of Ad26.COV2.S vaccination and SARS-CoV-2 variants. Treatment defined: 19 received Ad26.COV2.S at low or high dose, single or two shots; about 5 received placebo; per-sample allocation not given. The samples date from day 63 after the first vaccine or placebo injection. Clones were read by immunoSEQ multiplex PCR, and TCRdb kept only the in-frame ones, dropping some. The table shows 500,000 or so clones, with around nine tenths occurring only once. Per germline, CDR1 ENHRY and CDR2 SYGVKD. The CDR3 consists of 13 residues. The V end was cut by 3 bases, the J end by 7 bases, with 9 bases between.

This TCR derives from a person between 18 and 60 years old who received the Ad26.COV2.S COVID-19 vaccine or a placebo. The rearrangement links TRBV10-3 to TRBJ2-2; D might be TRBD1 (6 bases). Sequences were derived from peripheral blood, sampled in a trial of Ad26.COV2.S vaccine versus placebo. CDR3 sequence: CAISDTGLGELFF. The CDR3 nucleotides read TGTGCCATCAGTGACACAGGGCTCGGGGAGCTGTTTTTT.